This T cell receptor (beta chain) was found in a study of long-term antiretroviral therapy in people with HIV. The CDR3 spans 14 residues. The germline V gene encodes CDR1 MNHNS and CDR2 SASEGT. The ends lost 3 bases at V and 2 bases at J; junction bases unmatched: 1. Version v3.0 of the immunoSEQ assay was performed at survey level. The protocol was immunoSEQ multiplex PCR, while the TCRdb copy is restricted to in-frame clones and leaves out a portion. The sample holds approximately 29,000 clones; 70% to 90% are singletons and the top ten take 10% to 15%. Sequenced here: unsorted PBMCs, sampled 1.1 years after starting antiretroviral therapy. The sequence was collected from a man younger than 30 with HIV. The rearrangement joins TRBV6-1 to TRBJ1-5, with 7 nucleotides matching TRBD1. The CDR3 sequence is CASSDTGGNQPQHF. The CDR3 coding sequence is TGTGCCAGCAGTGACACAGGGGGCAATCAGCCCCAGCATTTT.